A single sample gave rise to the 21 T cell receptor beta chains below, sequenced in a study of OX40 agonist ivuxolimab in advanced cancers. To prepare the library, the immunoSEQ multiplex PCR assay was applied. The table was pulled from immuneACCESS by TCRdb, which kept in-frame rearrangements only. Such tables lose some clones; where checked, under half of the loss comes from unresolved V genes, and the rest has no known cause. The sample table shows tens of thousands of clones, and less than 90% are seen once. Approximately 7.2% of the sample is taken by the ten largest. The sequenced sample was CD4+ or CD8+ T cells sorted from blood, obtained in a trial of the OX40 agonist ivuxolimab. These receptors all come from an adult with an advanced solid tumor such as melanoma, head and neck, liver or kidney cancer.

This clone was counted once. The genes are TRBV4-3 and TRBJ1-1; D call uncertain. Between the trimmed V and J ends, which lost 2 bases and 4 bases, there was a span of 14 bases. The CDR3 runs 15 residues. Germline V gene lookup returns CDR1 LGHNA and CDR2 YSLEER. CDR3 coding DNA: TGCGCCAGCAGCCAAATTCGGGAGTGGGTCACTGAAGCTTTCTTT. Its translation: CASSQIREWVTEAFF.

This chain uses TRBV19 with TRBJ1-1; 8 bases fit TRBD1. V lost 1 base and J lost 1; bases outside the gene matches: 2. Germline values: CDR1 LNHDA, CDR2 SQIVND (reference sequence). The CDR3 spans 15 residues. The CDR3 nucleotides read TGTGCCAGTAGTATAGTGGGACAGGAGAACACTGAAGCTTTCTTT. Translating gives CASSIVGQENTEAFF.

The DNA for the CDR3 is TGTGCCAGCTCACCACCGTTCGGGACAGGACCCTATGGCTACACCTTC. This translates into CASSPPFGTGPYGYTF. V and J are TRBV18 and TRBJ1-2, with 8 positions matching TRBD1. This CDR3 is built from 16 residues. Germline CDR1 KGHSH, CDR2 LQKENI. Unmatched junction bases numbered 7, after V lost 0 bases and J lost 4 bases.

J is TRBJ2-5 and V is TRBV6-5, with D perhaps TRBD1 or TRBD2 (5 bases each). Looked up from germline, CDR1 is MNHEY and CDR2 is SVGAGI. Between the trimmed V and J ends, which lost 3 bases and 11 bases, there was a span of 16 bases. This CDR3 has 13 residues. The CDR3 DNA follows: TGTGCCAGCAGTTATGGGGACGGAGCTGGGCAGTACTTC. Its translation: CASSYGDGAGQYF.

This clone came up once. The rearrangement uses TRBV29-1 and TRBJ1-2; 9 bases map to TRBD1. The germline gives CDR1 SQVTM, CDR2 ANQGSEA. The CDR3 is 13 amino acids. V dropped 7 bases and J dropped 7; count of bases not matched to a gene: 10. The CDR3 protein is CSAQDRGSGGYTF. For the CDR3, the DNA is TGCAGCGCTCAGGACAGGGGATCGGGTGGCTACACCTTC.

This chain links TRBV5-6 with TRBJ2-6; TRBD2 might be the D (6 bases). From germline, CDR1 is SGHDT and CDR2 YYEEEE. With 3 bases removed from V and 4 bases from J, the gap between germline ends came to 11 bases. This CDR3 has 15 residues. DNA of the CDR3: TGTGCCAGCAGCTACGGACTATCCGGGGCCAACGTCCTGACTTTC. Protein product: CASSYGLSGANVLTF.

This clone was seen more than once but under ten times. V gene TRBV7-2 combines with J gene TRBJ1-1; no definite D call. The V end lost 2 bases, the J end lost 5 bases, and 12 bases lay between the germline ends. This CDR3 has 14 amino acids. Germline V gene lookup returns CDR1 SGHTA and CDR2 FQGNSA. CDR3 sequence: CASSLLGRATEAFF. In DNA form, the CDR3 reads TGTGCCAGCAGCTTATTGGGTAGGGCAACTGAAGCTTTCTTT. Complete variable domain (other parts from reference TRBV7-2 and TRBJ1-1): GAGVSQSPSNKVTEKGKDVELRCDPISGHTALYWYRQSLGQGLEFLIYFQGNSAPDKSGLPSDRFSAERTGGSVSTLTIQRTQQEDSAVYLCASSLLGRATEAFFGQGTRLTVV.

The table lists this clone with a count of one. The chain employs TRBV7-3 and TRBJ1-3; D perhaps matches TRBD1 (5 bases). This CDR3 is 18 amino acids long. Trimming cost V 2 bases and J 0 bases, with 17 bases left between them. Looked up from germline, CDR1 is SGHTA and CDR2 is FQGTGA. The CDR3, as DNA: TGTGCCAGCAGCTTACAAGTTGGGGACTTACTCTCTGGAAACACCATATATTTT. This codes for CASSLQVGDLLSGNTIYF.

This rearrangement joins TRBV27 to TRBJ1-1; TRBD1 agrees at 9 bases. CDR3 size: 18 residues. Germline lookup yields CDR1 MNHEY and CDR2 SMNVEV (reference sequence). The V gene end was trimmed by 0 bases and the J gene end by 1 base; junction bases not matched to a gene: 9. The CDR3 sequence is CASSLSAGTGWGNTEAFF. As DNA, the CDR3 is TGTGCCAGCAGTTTATCAGCCGGGACAGGGTGGGGGAACACTGAAGCTTTCTTT.

The chain couples TRBV7-2 to TRBJ1-5; 9 bases are a match to TRBD1. The CDR3 runs to 16 residues. The V gene end was trimmed by 5 bases and the J gene end by 5 bases; junction bases not matched to a gene: 10. Germline assignment: CDR1 SGHTA and CDR2 FQGNSA. The CDR3: CASSPRPGQGYQPQHF. The CDR3 nucleotides are TGTGCCAGCAGCCCGCGACCGGGACAGGGATATCAGCCCCAGCATTTT.

This chain uses TRBV11-3 with TRBJ2-2; either TRBD1 or TRBD2 may supply D (5 bases each). V lost 5 bases to trimming and J lost 2 bases, with 15 bases between them. This CDR3 has 16 residues. The germline V gene has CDR1 SGHNT and CDR2 YENEEA. The CDR3 DNA follows: TGTGCCAGCAGCCCTCACGGGACGGAAAACACCGGGGAGCTGTTTTTT. Protein: CASSPHGTENTGELFF. The entire variable domain, with the rest obtained from reference TRBV11-3 and TRBJ2-2, is as follows: EAGVVQSPRYKIIEKKQPVAFWCNPISGHNTLYWYLQNLGQGPELLIRYENEEAVDDSQLPKDRFSAERLKGVDSTLKIQPAELGDSAVYLCASSPHGTENTGELFFGEGSRLTVL.

This chain uses TRBV7-2 with TRBJ2-7; D is perhaps TRBD1 (7 bases). In germline, CDR1 is SGHTA, CDR2 FQGNSA. The V end lost 4 bases, the J end lost 6 bases, and 13 bases lay between the germline ends. The CDR3 consists of 13 residues. The CDR3 DNA is TGTGCCAGCAGCTCCTACAGGGGAGGCGAGCAGTACTTC. Translated, it gives CASSSYRGGEQYF.

This clone was seen a few times. The V call is TRBV5-1, the J call TRBJ2-2; D is unclear. The CDR3 consists of 13 residues. Germline CDR1 SGHRS, CDR2 YFSETQ. The V end lost 2 bases, the J end lost 5 bases, and 7 bases lay between the germline ends. The CDR3: CASSLSVTGELFF. The CDR3 DNA reads as TGCGCCAGCAGCTTATCGGTAACCGGGGAGCTGTTTTTT.

V gene TRBV28 combines with J gene TRBJ2-5; D not certain. Trimming shortened V by 7 bases and J by 2 bases, and 14 bases separated the two germline ends. Germline assignment: CDR1 MDHEN and CDR2 SYDVKM. This CDR3 comprises 14 residues. The CDR3 DNA reads as TGTGCCAGCAACCCTCTAGGACGGCAAGAGACCCAGTACTTC. Translating it yields CASNPLGRQETQYF.

V gene TRBV4-2 combines with J gene TRBJ2-2; 10 bases map to TRBD2. Germline V CDR1 and CDR2: LGHNA, YNFKEQ. The CDR3 covers 17 residues. Unmatched junction bases numbered 6, after V lost 0 bases and J lost 5 bases. The CDR3 nucleotides read TGTGCCAGCAGCCAAGAAGTACTAGCGGGAAGGACCGGGGAGCTGTTTTTT. It encodes CASSQEVLAGRTGELFF.

This clone appeared a few times. The rearrangement uses TRBV2 and TRBJ1-2; a weak D match, TRBD1 (5 bases). Trimming removed 5 bases at V and 4 bases at J, with 11 bases between. There are 13 residues in the CDR3. The germline gives CDR1 SNHLY, CDR2 FYNNEI. This CDR3 is CASSPGPRYGYTF. Here the CDR3 DNA reads TGTGCCAGCAGTCCGGGACCTCGCTATGGCTACACCTTC.

This chain uses TRBV5-1 with TRBJ2-7; a possible D gene is TRBD1 (5 bases). This CDR3 is built from 13 residues. V lost 2 bases and J lost 3, with 9 bases in between. Germline assignment: CDR1 SGHRS and CDR2 YFSETQ. The CDR3 is CASSFTGDYEQYF. The CDR3 coding sequence is TGCGCCAGCAGCTTTACAGGCGACTACGAGCAGTACTTC.

V is TRBV7-8 and J is TRBJ1-6; maybe TRBD1 (5 bases). Trimming removed 4 bases from V and 9 bases from J, with 13 bases in between. This CDR3 comprises 14 residues. Germline CDR1 SGHVS, CDR2 FQNEAQ. The CDR3 region has the DNA TGTGCCAGCAGCTCAAGGCAGGGCGGTTCACCCCTCCACTTT. Translated: CASSSRQGGSPLHF.

The V and J genes are TRBV9 and TRBJ1-2, with no clear D. Trimming stripped 0 bases from V and 5 bases from J, with 14 bases between. The germline CDR1 and CDR2 sequences are SGDLS and YYNGEE. This CDR3 has 15 amino acids. The CDR3 region has the DNA TGTGCCAGCAGCGTAGCCTTCCGCGGAGAGTATGGCTACACCTTC. Translating it yields CASSVAFRGEYGYTF. The full variable domain, in which reference TRBV9 and TRBJ1-2 provide the parts outside the CDR3, is DSGVTQTPKHLITATGQRVTLRCSPRSGDLSVYWYQQSLDQGLQFLIQYYNGEERAKGNILERFSAQQFPDLHSELNLSSLELGDSALYFCASSVAFRGEYGYTFGSGTRLTVV.

V usage is TRBV4-1 and J usage is TRBJ1-2; D gene uncertain. The length of the CDR3 is 15 residues. The germline V gene encodes CDR1 MGHRA and CDR2 YSYEKL. V lost 4 bases and J 2 bases, leaving 14 bases between the germline ends. The CDR3 is CASSLEERANYGYTF. CDR3 in DNA: TGCGCCAGCAGCCTAGAGGAAAGGGCCAACTATGGCTACACCTTC.

This clone was found once. The J gene is TRBJ2-2, the V gene TRBV6-6, with TRBD1 matching over 10 bases. Germline trimming cut 0 bases from V and 7 bases from J; bases unmatched to any gene: 2. The CDR3 spans 15 residues. The germline CDR1 and CDR2 sequences are MNHNY and SVGAGI (reference sequence). CDR3 region: CASSYSGQGIGELFF. In DNA, the CDR3 is TGTGCCAGCAGTTACTCGGGACAGGGGATCGGGGAGCTGTTTTTT.